Listed below are T cell receptor beta chains from one sample, sequenced in a study of blood T cell repertoires in COVID-19. This table comes from immunoSEQ multiplex PCR, and its TCRdb copy is limited to in-frame clones, with some not included. Among tens of thousands of clones, 79% were seen once, and the ten largest hold about 26%. Material: peripheral blood. The source is a man aged 60 to 75 with active or convalescent COVID-19. The conserved cysteine and the conserved F or W are not part of the CDR3 here. Part of the rows lack a size; the others show once, few, many or a class for expanded clones.

size: NA; length: 12; J: TRBJ1-2; V: TRBV2; CDR3: ASRGDTASYGYT
size: NA; length: 13; J: TRBJ2-5; V: TRBV5-1; CDR3: ASSYTLLMQETQY
size: NA; length: 14; J: TRBJ1-4; V: TRBV28; CDR3: ASSSHLQGGAGKLF
size: NA; length: 16; J: TRBJ1-1; V: TRBV9; CDR3: ASSISPGQGAELAEAF
size: once; length: 12; J: TRBJ2-3; V: TRBV4-2; CDR3: ASSQQGDLDTQY
size: NA; length: 13; J: TRBJ1-4; V: TRBV28; CDR3: ASTGHSRDDEKLF
size: once; length: 12; J: TRBJ1-4; V: TRBV18; CDR3: ASSPWGQNEKLF
size: few; length: 18; J: TRBJ2-1; V: TRBV3-1/TRBV3-2; CDR3: ASSQEVGLAGGKGYNEQF
size: NA; length: 17; J: TRBJ2-4; V: TRBV14; CDR3: ASSQGPGSRPLAKNIQY
size: NA; length: 13; J: TRBJ2-1; V: TRBV29-1; CDR3: SAQGGEGTYNEQF
size: few; length: 10; J: TRBJ1-1; V: TRBV7-6; CDR3: ASSSGGTEAF
size: NA; length: 14; J: TRBJ2-5; V: TRBV9; CDR3: ASSGGTGGAGETQY
size: NA; length: 13; J: TRBJ2-7; V: TRBV5-8; CDR3: ASRRNGQGVHEQY
size: NA; length: 13; J: TRBJ2-2; V: TRBV9; CDR3: ASSVRGGNTGELF
size: NA; length: 13; J: TRBJ1-2; V: TRBV5-1; CDR3: ASSLADRGEGGYT
size: NA; length: 11; J: TRBJ2-5; V: TRBV19; CDR3: ASNAGGPETQY
size: once; length: 12; J: TRBJ2-3; V: TRBV9; CDR3: ASSVGLTTDTQY
size: NA; length: 12; J: TRBJ1-1; V: TRBV29-1; CDR3: SPFGGRVNTEAF
size: NA; length: 11; J: TRBJ1-2; V: TRBV12-3/TRBV12-4; CDR3: ASSLPGNYGYT
size: NA; length: 12; J: TRBJ2-3; V: TRBV7-3; CDR3: ASSPGGGADTQY
size: NA; length: 12; J: TRBJ2-7; V: TRBV7-9; CDR3: ASSLAGVNYEQY
size: NA; length: 13; J: TRBJ2-3; V: TRBV7-3; CDR3: ASSLTYLMQDTQY
size: NA; length: 13; J: TRBJ1-3; V: TRBV4-1; CDR3: ASSQELSSGNTIY
size: few; length: 12; J: TRBJ2-2; V: TRBV9; CDR3: ASSARDSTGELF
size: NA; length: 12; J: TRBJ2-3; V: TRBV6-5; CDR3: ASSYLTGRHTQY
size: NA; length: 19; J: TRBJ2-2; V: TRBV7-8; CDR3: ASSLKSVGLAGVEGTGELF
size: NA; length: 13; J: TRBJ1-5; V: TRBV6-5; CDR3: ASSSRGRSNQPQH
size: NA; length: 12; J: TRBJ2-3; V: TRBV11-1; CDR3: ASSLLWGGDTQY
size: NA; length: 13; J: TRBJ1-2; V: TRBV18; CDR3: ASSPGQGNRYGYT
size: NA; length: 13; J: TRBJ1-1; V: TRBV5-1; CDR3: ASSLTPITDTEAF
size: NA; length: 14; J: TRBJ2-3; V: TRBV6-5; CDR3: ASSSHGSGGTDTQY
size: NA; length: 11; J: TRBJ2-7; V: TRBV15; CDR3: ATRPTGSYEQY
size: few; length: 11; J: TRBJ2-3; V: TRBV3-1/TRBV3-2; CDR3: ASRQGGADTQY
size: NA; length: 11; J: TRBJ1-2; V: TRBV28; CDR3: ASSSPPQGGYT
size: once; length: 12; J: TRBJ1-3; V: TRBV7-2; CDR3: ASSSLSSGNTIY
size: once; length: 15; J: TRBJ2-1; V: TRBV29-1; CDR3: SADGGGLGEPYNEQF
size: NA; length: 14; J: TRBJ2-7; V: TRBV30; CDR3: AWSATLAGGTYEQY
size: few; length: 13; J: TRBJ1-1; V: TRBV28; CDR3: ASITQGSGNTEAF
size: NA; length: 16; J: TRBJ2-6; V: TRBV5-6; CDR3: ASSLRGGLGSGANVLT
size: NA; length: 12; J: TRBJ2-1; V: TRBV9; CDR3: ASSVVGRGNEQF
size: NA; length: 11; J: TRBJ2-7; V: TRBV9; CDR3: ASSVVPGGEQY
size: NA; length: 12; J: TRBJ1-6; V: TRBV7-8; CDR3: ASSLGQLNSPLH
size: NA; length: 12; J: TRBJ1-2; V: TRBV5-1; CDR3: ASSLEGTGDGYT
size: NA; length: 14; J: TRBJ2-4; V: TRBV5-1; CDR3: ASSTRGEVRQNIQY
size: NA; length: 12; J: TRBJ1-5; V: TRBV7-2; CDR3: ASSLQGGDQPQH
size: NA; length: 13; J: TRBJ2-3; V: TRBV5-1; CDR3: ASSPTSGGTDTQY